Listed below are T cell receptor beta chains from one sample, sequenced in a study of cytomegalovirus exposure and HLA in healthy donors. Assay: immunoSEQ multiplex PCR; the TCRdb copy retains only in-frame clones and omits some. This table has around 160,000 clones, roughly three quarters appearing once. Sequences were obtained from PBMCs. The receptors here all came from a man between 18 and 35 years old in good health and CMV-seropositive. The CDR3 runs from the conserved cysteine through the conserved F or W. The D gene is left open where the match is weak. For some rows the clone size is stated as once, few or many, or as a class when expanded; others skip it.

v_gene,j_gene,d_gene,abundance,CDR3aa,CDR3nt
TRBV5-6,TRBJ2-3,.,.,CASSGPTDTQYF,TGTGCCAGCAGCGGCCCCACAGATACGCAGTATTTT
TRBV9,TRBJ2-5,.,few,CASSVGGVSTETQYF,TGTGCCAGCAGCGTAGGCGGGGTCTCAACAGAGACCCAGTACTTC
TRBV6-4,TRBJ2-1,.,once,CASSLETRGEQFF,TGTGCCAGCAGTCTAGAGACTAGGGGCGAGCAGTTCTTC
TRBV29-1,TRBJ1-1,TRBD1,.,CSVERGQGEKNTEAFF,TGCAGCGTTGAACGGGGACAGGGGGAAAAGAACACTGAAGCTTTCTTT
TRBV2,TRBJ1-6,.,once,CASSELDSNSPLHF,TGTGCCAGCAGTGAGCTGGACAGTAATTCACCCCTCCACTTT
TRBV9,TRBJ2-3,TRBD2,.,CASSATTSGSTDTQYF,TGTGCCAGCAGCGCAACGACTAGCGGGAGCACAGATACGCAGTATTTT
TRBV5-4,TRBJ2-3,.,.,CASSLRVQADTQYF,TGTGCCAGCAGCCTGCGGGTTCAGGCAGATACGCAGTATTTT
TRBV5-1,TRBJ1-4,.,.,CASSLRQGSEKLFF,TGCGCCAGCAGCCTCCGCCAGGGGAGTGAAAAACTGTTTTTT
TRBV4-1,TRBJ2-1,TRBD2,few,CASSHPGLAGGAFNNEQFF,TGCGCCAGCAGCCACCCGGGACTAGCGGGAGGTGCCTTTAACAATGAGCAGTTCTTC
TRBV6-1,TRBJ2-1,TRBD2,.,CASRADSGNEQFF,TGTGCCAGCAGAGCCGATAGCGGGAATGAGCAGTTCTTC
TRBV15,TRBJ1-5,.,.,CATSRVKAGKQPQHF,TGTGCCACCAGCAGAGTTAAGGCAGGAAAGCAGCCCCAGCATTTT
TRBV19,TRBJ2-2,.,.,CASSLRGELFF,TGTGCCAGTAGCCTCAGGGGGGAGCTGTTTTTT
TRBV7-2,TRBJ1-1,.,.,CASSLGQGNTEAFF,TGTGCCAGCAGCTTAGGGCAGGGGAACACTGAAGCTTTCTTT
TRBV28,TRBJ1-1,TRBD1,.,CAARRGIGKMNTEAFF,TGTGCTGCCCGCAGGGGGATTGGGAAAATGAACACTGAAGCTTTCTTT
TRBV18,TRBJ1-2,.,.,CASSPSGGTRGYTF,TGTGCCAGCTCACCATCCGGGGGAACTAGGGGCTACACCTTC
TRBV14,TRBJ2-3,TRBD2,.,CASSPSRGTSGTDTQYF,TGTGCCAGCAGTCCAAGCCGAGGGACTAGCGGCACAGATACGCAGTATTTT
TRBV5-1,TRBJ1-1,TRBD1,.,CASSLLDRKNTEAFF,TGCGCCAGCAGCTTACTGGACAGGAAAAACACTGAAGCTTTCTTT
TRBV19,TRBJ2-1,TRBD2,.,CASSKRDPTNEQFF,TGTGCCAGTAGTAAGCGGGACCCTACCAATGAGCAGTTCTTC
TRBV30,TRBJ1-2,.,.,CAWSLTGYGYTF,TGTGCCTGGAGTCTGACAGGATATGGCTACACCTTC
TRBV27,TRBJ2-1,.,.,CASRPIAEATYNEQFF,TGTGCCAGCAGACCCATAGCGGAAGCAACTTACAATGAGCAGTTCTTC
TRBV5-1,TRBJ2-5,TRBD1,.,CASSLDQGEETQYF,TGCGCCAGCAGCTTGGACCAGGGGGAAGAGACCCAGTACTTC
TRBV6-1,TRBJ1-2,TRBD1,few,CASSEVGGLEGGYTF,TGTGCCAGCAGTGAAGTAGGGGGCTTGGAGGGCGGCTACACCTTC
TRBV10-3,TRBJ1-1,TRBD1,.,CAITPQGVFDTEAFF,TGTGCCATCACCCCGCAGGGGGTTTTTGACACTGAAGCTTTCTTT
TRBV12-5,TRBJ1-1,.,.,CASGLAIMNTEAFF,TGTGCTAGTGGTTTGGCCATCATGAACACTGAAGCTTTCTTT
TRBV10-3,TRBJ2-3,.,.,CAISESRGGDTQYF,TGTGCCATCAGTGAGTCAAGGGGGGGGGATACGCAGTATTTT
TRBV19,TRBJ2-5,.,.,CASSMMVRGETQYF,TGTGCCAGTAGTATGATGGTCAGGGGTGAGACCCAGTACTTC
TRBV30,TRBJ2-2,TRBD1,.,CAWSVGQATGELFF,TGTGCCTGGAGTGTAGGACAGGCCACCGGGGAGCTGTTTTTT
TRBV6-5,TRBJ2-4,TRBD1,.,CASSSDRGGPEGIQYF,TGTGCCAGCAGTTCCGACCGAGGGGGCCCGGAAGGCATTCAGTACTTC
TRBV6-1,TRBJ2-3,TRBD2,.,CASSEVGGAGTQYF,TGTGCCAGCAGTGAGGTCGGGGGGGCCGGTACGCAGTATTTT
TRBV19,TRBJ2-5,.,.,CASSRGGDGRETQYF,TGTGCCAGTAGCCGAGGAGGGGATGGAAGAGAGACCCAGTACTTC
TRBV5-1,TRBJ1-1,.,.,CASSLGAQGDTEAFF,TGCGCCAGCAGCTTGGGGGCACAGGGAGACACTGAAGCTTTCTTT
TRBV11-2,TRBJ1-4,.,.,CASSLGRAATNEKLFF,TGTGCCAGCAGCTTAGGCAGGGCCGCAACTAATGAAAAACTGTTTTTT
TRBV19,TRBJ1-2,.,.,CASSIVGDLNYGYTF,TGTGCCAGTAGTATAGTTGGAGACCTCAACTATGGCTACACCTTC
TRBV5-8,TRBJ1-5,.,.,CASSYRSQPQHF,TGTGCCAGCAGCTACCGTAGTCAGCCCCAGCATTTT
TRBV29-1,TRBJ1-5,.,.,CSVGGRDNQPQHF,TGCAGCGTTGGCGGGAGAGACAATCAGCCCCAGCATTTT
TRBV2,TRBJ2-1,TRBD2,.,CASTRGGGGYNEQFF,TGTGCCAGCACTCGGGGGGGTGGCGGATACAATGAGCAGTTCTTC
TRBV5-1,TRBJ2-5,TRBD1,.,CASSSGGQGETQYF,TGCGCCAGCAGCTCGGGCGGACAGGGGGAGACCCAGTACTTC
TRBV2,TRBJ2-5,TRBD2,few,CASRASGGALETQYF,TGTGCCAGCAGAGCTAGCGGGGGGGCCTTGGAGACCCAGTACTTC
TRBV19,TRBJ2-2,TRBD1,.,CASSDRGLSGELFF,TGTGCCAGCTCGGACAGGGGGCTGTCCGGGGAGCTGTTTTTT
TRBV2,TRBJ2-1,TRBD2,.,CASSDGLAGEKWHNEQFF,TGTGCCAGCAGTGACGGTCTAGCGGGAGAGAAGTGGCACAATGAGCAGTTCTTC
TRBV29-1,TRBJ2-5,.,.,CTAGTSQETQYF,TGCACCGCTGGAACTAGCCAAGAGACCCAGTACTTC
TRBV15,TRBJ2-2,.,.,CATSRDGGRKTGELFF,TGTGCCACCAGCAGAGATGGCGGCAGAAAGACCGGGGAGCTGTTTTTT
TRBV28,TRBJ2-3,.,.,CASSPDRPTDTQYF,TGTGCCAGCAGTCCAGACAGACCCACAGATACGCAGTATTTT
TRBV6-1,TRBJ1-5,TRBD1,.,CASSEALTGYSSQPQHF,TGTGCCAGCAGTGAGGCGTTGACAGGGTATAGCAGTCAGCCCCAGCATTTT
TRBV6-6,TRBJ2-1,TRBD1,.,CASTDGGTGRRNEQFF,TGTGCCAGCACCGACGGAGGGACAGGGAGGCGCAATGAGCAGTTCTTC
TRBV28,TRBJ2-2,TRBD2,.,CASSLFVAGSGELFF,TGTGCCAGCAGTTTATTCGTAGCGGGTTCCGGGGAGCTGTTTTTT
TRBV7-6,TRBJ1-5,.,.,CASSPFREGPQHF,TGTGCCAGCAGCCCTTTCCGGGAAGGGCCCCAGCATTTT
TRBV7-9,TRBJ2-1,TRBD2,few,CASSPSGSPYNEQFF,TGTGCCAGCAGCCCTAGCGGGAGTCCCTACAATGAGCAGTTCTTC
TRBV7-9,TRBJ2-3,TRBD2,few,CASSLGAGGETDTQYF,TGTGCCAGCAGCTTAGGTGCCGGGGGGGAGACAGATACGCAGTATTTT
TRBV11-3,TRBJ1-1,.,.,CASSGRRDLSEAFF,TGTGCCAGCAGCGGCCGCAGGGATCTCTCCGAAGCTTTCTTT
TRBV7-2,TRBJ1-2,TRBD1,few,CASSLAGTAYGYTF,TGTGCCAGCAGCTTAGCCGGGACAGCCTATGGCTACACCTTC
TRBV27,TRBJ1-2,TRBD1,.,CASKIQGAHGYTF,TGTGCCAGCAAGATACAGGGGGCCCATGGCTACACCTTC
TRBV6-1,TRBJ2-3,.,.,CASSEVSVSGTDTQYF,TGTGCCAGCAGTGAAGTGTCGGTCTCGGGCACAGATACGCAGTATTTT
TRBV5-1,TRBJ2-1,TRBD2,few,CASSLVGTSNEQFF,TGCGCCAGCAGCTTGGTGGGGACTAGCAATGAGCAGTTCTTC
TRBV30,TRBJ2-1,.,.,CAWTRGRFNEQFF,TGTGCCTGGACTAGAGGTCGATTCAATGAGCAGTTCTTC
TRBV5-6,TRBJ2-2,TRBD1,.,CASSGTGSDTGELFF,TGTGCCAGCAGCGGGACAGGTTCGGACACCGGGGAGCTGTTTTTT
TRBV28,TRBJ1-2,TRBD1,once,CASSLFRGQGPIYGYTF,TGTGCCAGCAGTTTATTTCGGGGACAGGGACCCATCTATGGCTACACCTTC
TRBV7-9,TRBJ1-2,.,few,CASIGWELYGYTF,TGTGCCAGCATCGGTTGGGAGCTCTATGGCTACACCTTC
TRBV6-5,TRBJ1-2,TRBD1,few,CASTLGTGSRGYTF,TGTGCCAGCACCTTAGGGACAGGGTCTCGAGGCTACACCTTC
TRBV2,TRBJ2-3,TRBD1,.,CASGTGKGGTQYF,TGTGCCAGCGGGACAGGGAAAGGGGGTACGCAGTATTTT